Below are 30 T cell receptor beta chains sequenced from a single sample in a study of molecular identifiers for immune sequencing clone quantification. Via MiXCR, TCRdb re-called the PCR reads, giving one row per CDR3 protein. The sample includes 70,000 to 90,000 distinct CDR3 sequences, approximately 22% of them seen just once. Sequences were obtained from naive CD8+ T cells from blood, with Jurkat cell RNA spiked in. Sample subset: FACS-sorted CD8+CD4-CCR7+CD45RA+ naive T cells. These receptors came from a human donor in good health. Some libraries in this study had Jurkat cell RNA spiked in.

This clonotype was seen many times. The chain has TRBV19 and TRBJ2-2; unclear D gene. Germline-derived CDR1 and CDR2 are LNHDA and SQIVND (reference sequence). V dropped 0 bases and J dropped 3 bases, with 8 bases sitting between them. The CDR3 consists of 15 residues. The CDR3 loop reads CASSIEYSDTGELFF. The CDR3 DNA reads as TGTGCCAGTAGTATAGAGTACAGCGACACCGGGGAGCTGTTTTTT.

Comment on this clonotype: A much more abundant neighbour one base away suggests this may be a read error. The chain is built from TRBV11-2 and TRBJ2-7, with D uncertain. CDR3 length: 13 residues. Germline assignment: CDR1 SGHAT and CDR2 FQNNGV. The CDR3 nucleotides are TGTGCCAGCAGCCCTTGGACCGGTTACGGGCAGTACTTC. Translation gives CASSPWTGYGQYF.

The table lists this clonotype with a few counts. The CDR3 protein is CASSQDEGLLNAQYF. CDR3 sequence (DNA): TGTGCCAGCAGCCAAGATGAAGGACTGCTCAACGCGCAGTACTTC. This chain joins TRBV3-1 and TRBJ2-7; TRBD2 might be the D (5 bases). CDR3 length: 15 residues. Germline lookup yields CDR1 LGHDT and CDR2 YNNKEL (reference sequence). V was cut by 0 bases and J by 9 bases, with 18 bases left in between.

This clonotype was observed a handful of times. This sequence joins TRBV6-5 and TRBJ2-3; TRBD1 aligns across 9 bases. V lost 2 bases and J lost 1; bases outside the gene matches: 1. The CDR3 spans 15 residues. Germline V gene lookup returns CDR1 MNHEY and CDR2 SVGAGI. For the CDR3, the DNA is TGTGCCAGCAGTTACCGGACAGGGGGCACAGATACGCAGTATTTT. Its protein product is CASSYRTGGTDTQYF.

There are many counts of this clonotype. The chain combines TRBV13 with TRBJ2-7, with 7 bases identical to TRBD1. Germline V lookup: CDR1 PRHDT, CDR2 FYEKMQ (reference sequence). J lost 4 bases, V lost 0 bases, and 6 bases had no gene match. The CDR3 is 15 residues long. CDR3 residues: CASSLGLRDRYEQYF. CDR3 in DNA: TGTGCCAGCAGCTTAGGCCTTCGGGACAGATACGAGCAGTACTTC.

Comment on this clonotype: A much larger clone differs by one base, so this may be a read error. The chain uses TRBV4-1 and TRBJ2-3; 7 bases match TRBD1. The CDR3 spans 15 residues. From germline, CDR1 is MGHRA and CDR2 YSYEKL. The CDR3 DNA follows: TGCGCCAGCAACCAAATGGACAGGAGCACAGATACGCAGTATTTT. Translated, it gives CASNQMDRSTDTQYF.

This clonotype has a count of ten or more. This rearrangement joins TRBV20-1 to TRBJ2-3, with 7 positions matching TRBD1. CDR1 is DFQATT, CDR2 SNEGSKA, per germline (reference sequence). The CDR3 is made up of 12 amino acids. CDR3 nucleotides: TGCACCGGGACAGAATACACAGATACGCAGTATTTT. The encoded protein is CTGTEYTDTQYF.

This clonotype was seen ten or more times. The chain is built from TRBV29-1 and TRBJ1-1; a possible D gene is TRBD1 (6 bases). Germline-derived CDR1 and CDR2 are SQVTM and ANQGSEA. V gave up 7 bases and J gave up 0 bases, with 15 bases separating them. The CDR3 sequence is 14 residues long. The CDR3: CSAYPGQVNTEAFF. Here the CDR3 DNA reads TGCAGCGCCTACCCGGGACAAGTGAACACTGAAGCTTTCTTT.

In its sample, this clonotype was seen many times. The genes are TRBV4-3 and TRBJ1-1, with D maybe TRBD1 (5 bases). CDR3 size: 17 residues. Per the germline V gene, CDR1 is LGHNA and CDR2 is YSLEER. Trimming took off 1 base at V and 4 bases at J, with 19 bases between the two ends. The CDR3 here is CASSQGRQGGVGTEAFF. For the CDR3, the DNA is TGCGCCAGCAGCCAAGGAAGGCAGGGAGGGGTAGGCACTGAAGCTTTCTTT.

About this clonotype: A much larger clone differs from this one at a single base, so this may be a read error. Because the CDR3 is missing its conserved closing phenylalanine or tryptophan, this is likely a read error. J is TRBJ2-5 and V is TRBV4-1; TRBD2 agrees at 8 bases. Germline assignment: CDR1 MGHRA and CDR2 YSYEKL. The CDR3 length is 15 residues. After removal of 4 bases from V and 2 bases from J, the junction contained 6 bases not matched to a gene. CDR3 nucleotide sequence: TGCGCCAGCAGCCCAGGGACTAGTTTACAAGAGACCCAGTACCTC. Protein product: CASSPGTSLQETQYL.

Of note for this clonotype: This is likely a read error, given that the CDR3 carries no conserved phenylalanine or tryptophan at its end. The limits of the CDR3 on the DNA are not certain, so only TCRdb's listed CDR3 is given. This chain links TRBV21-1 with TRBJ2-4; TRBD2, as called in the table, went unchecked against the DNA. TRBV21-1 is a documented pseudogene. Including both end residues, the CDR3 is 16 amino acids long. The CDR3 loop is CASRKGGDYDKNIQYS.

This clonotype was found many times. The V gene is TRBV5-4, the J gene TRBJ2-3; tentatively, D is TRBD1 (5 bases). This CDR3 comprises 13 residues. Between the trimmed V and J ends, which lost 6 bases and 2 bases, there was a span of 10 bases. Germline lookup yields CDR1 SGHNT and CDR2 YYREEE (reference sequence). The CDR3 loop is CASKQVPTDTQYF. The CDR3 DNA reads TGTGCCAGCAAACAGGTGCCCACAGATACGCAGTATTTT.

This clonotype was picked up many times. The chain links TRBV20-1 to TRBJ2-3; tentatively, D is TRBD2 (5 bases). CDR3 length equals 16 residues. V gave up 6 bases and J gave up 4 bases, with 23 bases separating them. Germline lookup yields CDR1 DFQATT and CDR2 SNEGSKA (reference sequence). The CDR3 spells CSARPPLGSPADTQYF. The DNA for the CDR3 is TGCAGTGCCCGCCCTCCACTAGGATCCCCCGCAGATACGCAGTATTTT.

There are a few counts of this clonotype. V is TRBV10-2 and J is TRBJ2-3; TRBD2 matches 7 bases. V was clipped by 8 bases and J by 3 bases; unmatched bases: 11. This CDR3 comprises 15 residues. CDR1 is WSHSY and CDR2 is SAAADI in the germline V gene. CDR3 region: CASRPGGVGTDTQYF. The CDR3 DNA sequence: TGCGCCAGCCGCCCTGGGGGGGTAGGTACAGATACGCAGTATTTT.

On this clonotype itself: The junction does not match germline at one end; this may be a read error. The chain has TRBV4-3 and TRBJ2-7, with D perhaps being TRBD1 or TRBD2 (5 bases each). CDR1 is LGHNA, CDR2 YSLEER, per germline. The CDR3 runs to 14 residues. This CDR3 reads CASSQVWGLELQHF. The CDR3 region has the DNA TGCGCCAGCAGCCAAGTTTGGGGGTTGGAGTTGCAGCACTTC.

The sample holds a few counts of this clonotype. The CDR3 loop reads CASSAGGQGVSYEQYF. The DNA of the CDR3 is TGTGCCAGCAGCGCAGGGGGACAGGGGGTCTCCTACGAGCAGTACTTC. This chain connects TRBV11-2 to TRBJ2-7; 11 nucleotides agree with TRBD1. V was pared by 5 bases and J by 0 bases, with 6 bases of the junction left unmatched. The germline CDR1 and CDR2 sequences are SGHAT and FQNNGV. The CDR3 covers 16 residues.

In this sample, this clonotype turned up many times. The chain recombines TRBV7-6 with TRBJ2-5; D call uncertain. The CDR3 extends over 12 amino acids. Germline V CDR1 and CDR2: SGHVS, FNYEAQ. Trimming took 0 bases from V and 3 from J, leaving 2 bases between them. CDR3: CASSLAEETQYF. CDR3 sequence (DNA): TGTGCCAGCAGCTTAGCGGAAGAGACCCAGTACTTC.

This rearrangement joins TRBV2 to TRBJ2-1; tentative D call: TRBD2 (6 bases). The CDR3 consists of 14 residues. The germline gives CDR1 SNHLY, CDR2 FYNNEI. The V and J ends lost 5 bases and 10 bases respectively, with 18 bases between them. The CDR3 region has the DNA TGTGCCAGCAGTCGTTCCGGGAGTTTATACGAGCAGTTCTTC. Translating gives CASSRSGSLYEQFF.

The CDR3 nucleotides read TGCAGCGTTGAAACTCCGAACACCGGGGAGCTGTTTTTT. Protein product: CSVETPNTGELFF. The J gene is TRBJ2-2, the V gene TRBV29-1; D ambiguous. CDR1 and CDR2 from the germline V gene are SQVTM and ANQGSEA. CDR3 length: 13 amino acids. The V end was cut by 2 bases, the J end by 0 bases, with 4 bases between.

The chain employs TRBV3-1 and TRBJ2-1; D is unresolved. The CDR3 consists of 18 residues. Germline CDR1 is LGHDT and CDR2 is YNNKEL (reference sequence). V dropped 0 bases and J dropped 0 bases, with 15 bases sitting between them. CDR3 nucleotide sequence: TGTGCCAGCAGCCAAGATTTATACACAATAAGCTCCTACAATGAGCAGTTCTTC. Its translation: CASSQDLYTISSYNEQFF.

This clonotype was counted at least ten times. J is TRBJ1-5 and V is TRBV6-2 or TRBV6-3; D not resolved. Germline V gives CDR1 MNHEY, CDR2 SVGEGT. The CDR3 runs to 17 residues. V was trimmed by 2 bases and J by 1 base, leaving 15 bases between them. Here the CDR3 reads CASSYPLTGTSNQPQHF. CDR3 DNA: TGTGCCAGCAGTTACCCCCTGACGGGCACGAGCAATCAGCCCCAGCATTTT.

This clonotype was counted ten times or more. V usage is TRBV11-1 and J usage is TRBJ2-3; D uncertain. This CDR3 is 11 amino acids long. The germline gives CDR1 SGHAT, CDR2 FQDESV (reference sequence). Trimming took 3 bases from V and 5 from J, leaving 3 bases between them. The CDR3 DNA is TGTGCCAGCAGCTTTATAGATACGCAGTATTTT. This sequence encodes CASSFIDTQYF.

This clonotype occurred many times. The gene calls are TRBV4-1 and TRBJ1-1; D is ambiguous. There are 15 residues in the CDR3. Trimming cost V 0 bases and J 6 bases, with 14 bases left between them. Germline CDR1 MGHRA, CDR2 YSYEKL. The CDR3 nucleotides read TGCGCCAGCAGCCAAGATCAGGCCTGGGATCCTGAAGCTTTCTTT. As protein: CASSQDQAWDPEAFF.

The sample holds many counts of this clonotype. This sequence joins TRBV7-9 and TRBJ1-4, with 12 bases identical to TRBD1. V was clipped by 4 bases and J by 8 bases; unmatched bases: 11. Germline lookup yields CDR1 SEHNR and CDR2 FQNEAQ (reference sequence). The CDR3 is 17 amino acids. CDR3 amino acids: CASSSPGQGASREKLFF. The CDR3 DNA reads as TGTGCCAGCAGCTCACCGGGACAGGGGGCGTCTCGAGAAAAACTGTTTTTT.

V is TRBV5-1 and J is TRBJ1-1; weak D call: TRBD1 (6 bases). The V gene lost 1 base and the J gene lost 5 bases, with 15 bases spanning the gap. This CDR3 contains 15 residues. Germline CDR1 reads SGHRS; CDR2 reads YFSETQ. The CDR3 bases are TGCGCCAGCAGCTTGATCTCAGGGACAAGGACTGAAGCTTTCTTT. It yields the protein CASSLISGTRTEAFF.

In this sample, this clonotype turned up many times. CDR3 nucleotides: TGCAGCGTCGGCGGCCACAACCGCATCCAAGAGACCCAGTACTTC. Its protein product is CSVGGHNRIQETQYF. V and J are TRBV29-1 and TRBJ2-5; D remains unclear. The V gene lost 6 bases and the J gene lost 1 base, with 18 bases spanning the gap. Germline lookup yields CDR1 SQVTM and CDR2 ANQGSEA. CDR3 size: 15 residues.

Of note for this clonotype: This may stem from a read error, because a much larger clone lies one nucleotide away. The gene calls are TRBV4-1 and TRBJ1-1; no firm D call. Per the germline V gene, CDR1 is MGHRA and CDR2 is YSYEKL. CDR3 size: 16 residues. V was clipped by 0 bases and J by 4 bases, with 15 bases between them. In DNA form, the CDR3 reads TGCGCCAGCAGCCAAGATATCCGGGATCGGGCCACTGAAGCTTTCTTT. Encoded protein: CASSQDIRDRATEAFF.

This clonotype was counted at least ten times. The chain joins TRBV7-8 to TRBJ2-5, with D tentatively TRBD2 (6 bases). V dropped 4 bases and J dropped 1 base, with 13 bases sitting between them. This CDR3 region has 15 residues. Germline loops: CDR1 SGHVS, CDR2 FQNEAQ. CDR3 DNA sequence: TGTGCCAGCAGCTCGCCCTTCGGGGGCCAAGAGACCCAGTACTTC. As protein: CASSSPFGGQETQYF.

This clonotype was recorded many times. V and J are TRBV28 and TRBJ2-7; no firm D call. Germline loops: CDR1 MDHEN, CDR2 SYDVKM. This CDR3 is 14 amino acids long. The V gene lost 2 bases and the J gene lost 2 bases, with 10 bases spanning the gap. The CDR3 spells CASSLRTAPYEQYF. In DNA, the CDR3 is TGTGCCAGCAGTTTAAGGACGGCGCCCTACGAGCAGTACTTC.

This clonotype was observed a handful of times. This rearrangement joins TRBV5-6 to TRBJ1-1; a weak D match, TRBD1 (5 bases). V was cut by 0 bases and J by 1 base, with 7 bases left in between. The CDR3 length is 14 residues. CDR1 and CDR2 from the germline V gene are SGHDT and YYEEEE. The CDR3 loop is CASSLVRGNTEAFF. The CDR3 region has the DNA TGTGCCAGCAGCTTGGTAAGGGGGAACACTGAAGCTTTCTTT.